These 8 T cell receptor beta chains were sequenced from one sample in a study of blood T cell repertoires in COVID-19. Assay used: immunoSEQ multiplex PCR; TCRdb lists only in-frame clones, some missing. The sample has 400,000 to 550,000 clones; 75% to 90% are singletons. Input material: peripheral blood. The receptors were sampled from a woman aged 25 to 45 with acute or convalescent COVID-19.

CDR3 sequence (DNA): TGTGCCACCAGCAGTGGACAGGGTCTAGCTTTCTTT. The encoded protein is CATSSGQGLAFF. The genes are TRBV15 and TRBJ1-1; the match to TRBD1 covers 8 bases. The CDR3 length is 12 residues. The germline V gene encodes CDR1 LNHNV and CDR2 YYDKDF (reference sequence). V shed 3 bases and J 10 bases; nucleotides not matched to a gene: 4.

V is TRBV9 and J is TRBJ2-3; 8 bases are shared with TRBD2. There are 15 residues in the CDR3. Germline V CDR1 and CDR2: SGDLS, YYNGEE. The V gene end was trimmed by 4 bases and the J gene end by 4 bases; junction bases not matched to a gene: 8. The CDR3 protein is CASSPGGGRADTQYF. In DNA, the CDR3 is TGTGCCAGCAGCCCCGGGGGGGGGCGCGCAGATACGCAGTATTTT.

The rearrangement links TRBV3-1 (or the pseudogene TRBV3-2) to TRBJ2-1; TRBD2 agrees at 7 bases. V gave up 4 bases and J gave up 1 base; unmatched junction bases: 4. The CDR3 covers 15 residues. Germline values: CDR1 LGHDT, CDR2 YNNKEL (reference sequence). In nucleotides, the CDR3 is TGTGCCAGCAGCCTTACTAGCGAGTCCTACAATGAGCAGTTCTTC. Residues: CASSLTSESYNEQFF.

The table lists this clone with a few counts. The rearrangement uses TRBV3-1 (or the pseudogene TRBV3-2) and TRBJ2-1, with TRBD1 matching over 9 bases. CDR1 and CDR2 from the germline V gene are LGHDT and YNNKEL (reference sequence). Trimming removed 6 bases from V and 6 bases from J; junction bases left unmatched: 9. This CDR3 has 15 residues. The CDR3 reads CASRNRDRERNEQFF. The DNA of the CDR3 is TGTGCCAGCAGAAACCGGGACAGGGAACGCAATGAGCAGTTCTTC.

This chain uses TRBV10-1 with TRBJ2-7; possibly TRBD1 for D (6 bases). This CDR3 is built from 13 residues. Germline V CDR1 and CDR2: WNHNN, SYGVQD (reference sequence). Trimming cost V 4 bases and J 2 bases, with 9 bases left between them. The CDR3 spells CASSGGQTYEQYF. CDR3 nucleotide sequence: TGCGCCAGCAGTGGTGGACAGACCTACGAGCAGTACTTC.

This chain's CDR3 is CASSFGVVGTPLHF. Here the CDR3 DNA reads TGTGCCAGCAGTTTCGGGGTAGTGGGGACACCCCTCCACTTT. The chain employs TRBV28 and TRBJ1-6; D is uncertain. CDR1 and CDR2 from the germline V gene are MDHEN and SYDVKM. V lost 3 bases, J lost 11 bases, and 14 bases lay in between. CDR3 length: 14 residues.

This clone was recorded once. The same CDR3 arises from other DNA sequences in this sample as well. The chain links TRBV9 to TRBJ1-6, with TRBD1 as a possible D gene (5 bases). This CDR3 contains 14 residues. The V gene's germline CDR1 is SGDLS and CDR2 YYNGEE. V gave up 0 bases and J gave up 7 bases, with 8 bases separating them. CDR3 amino acids: CASSVGGGNSPLHF. The DNA for the CDR3 is TGTGCCAGCAGCGTAGGGGGCGGAAATTCACCCCTCCACTTT.

The rearrangement joins TRBV5-6 to TRBJ1-1; 8 nucleotides line up with TRBD1. The V gene end was trimmed by 4 bases and the J gene end by 4 bases; junction bases not matched to a gene: 6. Looked up from germline, CDR1 is SGHDT and CDR2 is YYEEEE. CDR3 length: 14 residues. The CDR3 is CASSGDRGSTEAFF. Written as DNA, the CDR3 is TGTGCCAGCAGCGGTGACAGGGGATCCACTGAAGCTTTCTTT. Full variable domain (remainder filled in from reference TRBV5-6 and TRBJ1-1): DAGVTQSPTHLIKTRGQQVTLRCSPKSGHDTVSWYQQALGQGPQFIFQYYEEEERQRGNFPDRFSGHQFPNYSSELNVNALLLGDSALYLCASSGDRGSTEAFFGQGTRLTVV.